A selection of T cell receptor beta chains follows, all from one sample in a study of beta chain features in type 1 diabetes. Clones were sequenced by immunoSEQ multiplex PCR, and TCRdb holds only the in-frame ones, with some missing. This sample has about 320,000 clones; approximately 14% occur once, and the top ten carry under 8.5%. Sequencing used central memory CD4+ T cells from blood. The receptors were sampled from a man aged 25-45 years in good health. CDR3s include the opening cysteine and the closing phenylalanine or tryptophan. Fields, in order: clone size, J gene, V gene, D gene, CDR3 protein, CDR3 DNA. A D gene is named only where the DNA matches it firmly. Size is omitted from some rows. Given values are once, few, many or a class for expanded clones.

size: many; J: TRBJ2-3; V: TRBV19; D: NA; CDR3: CASKTGGTDTQYF; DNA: TGTGCCAGTAAGACTGGGGGCACAGATACGCAGTATTTT
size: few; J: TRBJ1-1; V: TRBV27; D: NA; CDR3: CASSSLYRANTEAFF; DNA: TGTGCCAGCAGTTCCCTATACAGGGCTAACACTGAAGCTTTCTTT
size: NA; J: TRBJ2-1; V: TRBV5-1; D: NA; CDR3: CASSSVLANEQFF; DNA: TGCGCCAGCAGCTCCGTACTTGCAAATGAGCAGTTCTTC
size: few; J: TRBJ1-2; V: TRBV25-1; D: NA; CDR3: CASSAGQGHGYTF; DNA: TGTGCCAGCAGTGCTGGGCAGGGACATGGCTACACCTTC
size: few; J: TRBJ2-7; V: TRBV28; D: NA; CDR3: CASSRTAYEQYF; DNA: TGTGCCAGCAGTCGGACCGCCTACGAGCAGTACTTC
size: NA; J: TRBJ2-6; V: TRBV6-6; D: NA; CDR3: CASSSGGSGANVLTF; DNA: TGTGCCAGCAGTTCTGGGGGCTCTGGGGCCAACGTCCTGACTTTC
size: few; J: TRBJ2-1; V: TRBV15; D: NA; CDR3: CATSRLFNEQFF; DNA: TGTGCCACCAGCAGACTGTTCAATGAGCAGTTCTTC
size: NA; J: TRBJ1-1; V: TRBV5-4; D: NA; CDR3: CASSPQGVSTEAFF; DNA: TGTGCCAGCAGCCCCCAGGGAGTATCCACTGAAGCTTTCTTT
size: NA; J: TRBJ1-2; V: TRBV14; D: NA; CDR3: CASSQAGVGYTF; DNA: TGTGCCAGCAGCCAAGCCGGGGTCGGCTACACCTTC
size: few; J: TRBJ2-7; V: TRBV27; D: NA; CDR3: CASSFLRSYEQYF; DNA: TGTGCCAGCAGTTTTTTACGGTCCTACGAGCAGTACTTC
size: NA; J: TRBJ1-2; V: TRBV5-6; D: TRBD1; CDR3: CASSRGLRDSYGYTF; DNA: TGTGCCAGCAGCAGGGGGTTGAGGGACAGTTATGGCTACACCTTC
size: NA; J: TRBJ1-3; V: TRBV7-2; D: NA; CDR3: CASSLFSGNTIYF; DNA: TGTGCCAGCAGCCTATTCTCTGGAAACACCATATATTTT